This passage covers 26 T cell receptor beta chains from one sample sequenced in a study of control samples from healthy donors and cancer patients. The method was immunoSEQ multiplex PCR; TCRdb's version includes in-frame clones alone and lacks a portion of them. This table has about 100,000 clones, about 90% appearing once. Sequenced: blood. These receptors were collected from a woman in her forties or fifties in good health.

As concerns this clone: Germline and junction disagree at one end, which may indicate a read error. This rearrangement joins TRBV7-3 to TRBJ2-2; tentatively, D is TRBD2 (5 bases). The CDR3 runs 15 residues. The V gene's germline CDR1 is SGHTA and CDR2 FQGTGA. The CDR3 coding sequence is TGTGCCAGCAGGTTAAGTGGGAGTAACACCGGGGAGCTGTTTTTT. Its protein is CASRLSGSNTGELFF.

The V and J genes are TRBV5-1 and TRBJ2-7; 14 nucleotides line up with TRBD2. V gave up 0 bases and J gave up 6 bases; unmatched junction bases: 11. The CDR3 has 18 residues. CDR1 and CDR2 from the germline V gene are SGHRS and YFSETQ. CDR3 bases: TGCGCCAGCAGCTTGGCTCTGACTAGCGGGAGGGCCATTTTCGAGCAGTACGTC. Its translation: CASSLALTSGRAIFEQYV.

CDR3 nucleotide sequence: TGTGCCAGTAGTCCCTGGGACAGCTCTAACTATGGCTACACCTTC. This encodes CASSPWDSSNYGYTF. The chain is built from TRBV19 and TRBJ1-2; 7 bases map to TRBD1. V lost 5 bases, J lost 0 bases, and 6 bases stayed unmatched. The CDR3 has 15 amino acids. CDR1 and CDR2 (germline): LNHDA, SQIVND (reference sequence).

V and J are TRBV2 and TRBJ1-2; possible D gene TRBD1, 5 bases. V was clipped by 6 bases and J by 6 bases, with 14 bases between them. The germline gives CDR1 SNHLY, CDR2 FYNNEI. The CDR3 is 13 residues long. CDR3: CASRQASIDGYTF. The CDR3 DNA sequence: TGTGCCAGCAGACAGGCGAGTATCGATGGCTACACCTTC.

The V gene is TRBV30, the J gene TRBJ2-3; a possible D gene is TRBD1 (5 bases). Germline CDR1 is GTSNPN and CDR2 is SVGIG (reference sequence). The CDR3 length is 13 residues. The DNA of the CDR3 is TGTGCTCTTAGAAAGACAGCTACAGATACGCAGTATTTT. This gives the protein CALRKTATDTQYF.

In DNA form, the CDR3 reads TGTGCCAGCAGGGTGGATTGGGGCACCGGGGAGCTGTTTTTT. Its protein product is CASRVDWGTGELFF. This rearrangement joins TRBV6-4 to TRBJ2-2; D call uncertain. Trimming took off 6 bases at V and 4 bases at J, with 12 bases between the two ends. The CDR3 spans 14 residues. Looked up from germline, CDR1 is MRHNA and CDR2 is SNTAGT.

The chain employs TRBV12-5 and TRBJ2-7; 9 positions match TRBD1. J was trimmed by 6 bases and V by 4 bases; bases with no gene match: 7. Germline V gene data show CDR1 as LGHNT and CDR2 as FRNRAP. The CDR3 is 14 amino acids. The CDR3 region has the DNA TGTGCTAGTGGTTCAACGTACAGGGGGCTCGAGCAGTACTTC. Protein: CASGSTYRGLEQYF. The whole variable domain, filled in from reference TRBV12-5 and TRBJ2-7, reads DARVTQTPRHKVTEMGQEVTMRCQPILGHNTVFWYRQTMMQGLELLAYFRNRAPLDDSGMPKDRFSAEMPDATLATLKIQPSEPRDSAVYFCASGSTYRGLEQYFGPGTRLTVT.

The V gene is TRBV14, the J gene TRBJ2-5; no clear D. V lost 3 bases, J lost 5 bases, and 4 bases lay in between. CDR1 is SGHDN and CDR2 is FVKESK in the germline V gene. The CDR3 spans 11 residues. The CDR3 bases are TGTGCCAGCAGCCATAGTGAGACCCAGTACTTC. This translates into CASSHSETQYF.

A single count supports this clone. The chain joins TRBV15 to TRBJ1-2; no clear D gene. V was cut by 2 bases and J by 6 bases, with 10 bases left in between. Germline assignment: CDR1 LNHNV and CDR2 YYDKDF (reference sequence). CDR3 length: 13 amino acids. The CDR3 loop is CATSRQVLDGYTF. The CDR3 DNA reads TGTGCCACCAGCAGACAGGTTCTTGATGGCTACACCTTC.

The CDR3 nucleotides are TGTGCCAGCAGCGTTCTTGCGGGGGGGCTGTCCTACAATGAGCAGTTCTTC. Translated: CASSVLAGGLSYNEQFF. The chain carries TRBV9 and TRBJ2-1; 9 bases line up with TRBD2. The V gene's germline CDR1 is SGDLS and CDR2 YYNGEE. With V trimmed by 2 bases and J by 1 base, 7 bases remained unmatched. The CDR3 totals 17 residues.

V gene TRBV7-3 combines with J gene TRBJ1-2, with 9 positions matching TRBD1. Germline CDR1 SGHTA, CDR2 FQGTGA. The trim removed 5 bases at V and 6 bases at J, leaving 4 bases unmatched. The CDR3 has 13 amino acids. The CDR3 spells CASSRRDRDGYTF. In DNA form, the CDR3 reads TGTGCCAGCAGCCGCCGGGACAGGGATGGCTACACCTTC.

V usage is TRBV5-1 and J usage is TRBJ2-2, with a weak D call TRBD1 (6 bases). The CDR3 consists of 16 residues. Germline assignment: CDR1 SGHRS and CDR2 YFSETQ. V shed 0 bases and J shed 1 base, with 10 bases lying between them. The CDR3 DNA reads TGCGCCAGCAGCTTGGCCGCCAGGGGGAACACCGGGGAGCTGTTTTTT. Protein: CASSLAARGNTGELFF.

The J gene is TRBJ1-4, the V gene TRBV5-6; D not resolved. The V and J ends lost 0 bases and 8 bases respectively, with 8 bases between them. The CDR3 covers 13 residues. Germline CDR1 is SGHDT and CDR2 is YYEEEE. CDR3 sequence (DNA): TGTGCCAGCAGCTTGGGGTCAGCCGAAAAACTGTTTTTT. This translates into CASSLGSAEKLFF.

The chain couples TRBV6-5 to TRBJ2-3; D not resolved. Germline V gene sequence: CDR1 MNHEY, CDR2 SVGAGI. The CDR3 sequence is 13 residues long. V shed 0 bases and J shed 2 bases, with 3 bases lying between them. CDR3 sequence: CASSYSNTDTQYF. The CDR3 nucleotides read TGTGCCAGCAGTTACTCAAACACAGATACGCAGTATTTT.

The chain recombines TRBV10-3 with TRBJ2-2; TRBD2 might be the D (5 bases). The CDR3 length is 14 residues. CDR1 is ENHRY and CDR2 is SYGVKD in the germline V gene. V lost 6 bases and J 2 bases, leaving 10 bases between the germline ends. The DNA for the CDR3 is TGTGCCATCAGGAGGACTGTTAACACCGGGGAGCTGTTTTTT. It translates to CAIRRTVNTGELFF.

The genes are TRBV13 and TRBJ1-1, with a possible D match to TRBD1 (5 bases). V gave up 4 bases and J gave up 5 bases, with 11 bases separating them. From germline, CDR1 is PRHDT and CDR2 FYEKMQ (reference sequence). CDR3 size: 13 residues. CDR3 sequence: CASSSARQTEAFF. The CDR3 bases are TGTGCCAGCAGCTCTGCTCGACAGACTGAAGCTTTCTTT.

Details on this clone: The sample carries other DNA sequences with the same CDR3. The chain is built from TRBV2 and TRBJ1-5; 7 bases map to TRBD1. V shed 6 bases, J shed 4 bases, and the junction held 6 bases outside the gene matches. The CDR3 extends over 14 amino acids. CDR1 and CDR2 (germline): SNHLY, FYNNEI. The CDR3 loop reads CASRGDSSNQPQHF. In nucleotides, the CDR3 is TGTGCCAGCAGGGGGGACAGTAGTAATCAGCCCCAGCATTTT.

This chain uses TRBV6-5 with TRBJ2-3, with 8 positions matching TRBD1. Germline CDR1 is MNHEY and CDR2 is SVGAGI. J gave up 4 bases and V 8 bases, and 5 bases lay outside the gene matches. The CDR3 length is 13 residues. The CDR3 sequence is CASGQGVADTQYF. CDR3 coding DNA: TGTGCCAGCGGACAGGGAGTAGCAGATACGCAGTATTTT.

The chain joins TRBV27 to TRBJ2-2; 10 nucleotides agree with TRBD2. CDR3 length: 18 amino acids. Germline V CDR1 and CDR2: MNHEY, SMNVEV (reference sequence). Trimming took 8 bases from V and 5 from J; bases not matched to a gene: 17. For the CDR3, the DNA is TGTGCCAGCGGCAGAAATAGGGCTAGCGGGAGTCGAACCGGGGAGCTGTTTTTT. As protein: CASGRNRASGSRTGELFF.

The rearrangement uses TRBV6-2 or TRBV6-3 and TRBJ1-2; the match to TRBD1 covers 9 bases. The CDR3 has 15 amino acids. Germline CDR1 and CDR2: MNHEY and SVGEGT. V was clipped by 5 bases and J by 7 bases; unmatched bases: 11. In nucleotides, the CDR3 is TGTGCCAGCAGTCACCGGGACAGGGAGATATCTGGCTACACCTTC. Its translation is CASSHRDREISGYTF.

CDR3 residues: CATSDLQLWDGSYEQYV. The CDR3 coding sequence is TGTGCCACCAGTGATTTGCAGTTATGGGACGGGTCCTACGAGCAGTACGTC. The rearrangement links TRBV24-1 to TRBJ2-7, with D perhaps TRBD1 or TRBD2 (5 bases each). The length of the CDR3 is 17 residues. V lost 0 bases, J lost 1 base, and 15 bases lay in between. Germline CDR1 KGHDR, CDR2 SFDVKD.

CDR3 DNA sequence: TGCGCCAGCAGCGGACTAGGGGGCGAGACCCAGTACTTC. As protein: CASSGLGGETQYF. V gene TRBV5-1 combines with J gene TRBJ2-5; perhaps D is TRBD1 or TRBD2 (7 bases each). Germline assignment: CDR1 SGHRS and CDR2 YFSETQ. Trimming removed 4 bases from V and 5 bases from J, with 12 bases in between. This CDR3 has 13 amino acids.

The chain combines TRBV6-6 with TRBJ1-5; D gene unclear. The germline V gene encodes CDR1 MNHNY and CDR2 SVGAGI (reference sequence). Trimming pared 8 bases from V and 0 bases from J, leaving 11 bases between. The CDR3 runs to 14 residues. CDR3 nucleotide sequence: TGTGCCAGCGCGGCTCTACTTAGCAATCAGCCCCAGCATTTT. Protein product: CASAALLSNQPQHF.

The chain links TRBV7-9 to TRBJ1-1, with D possibly being TRBD1 (6 bases). Germline V CDR1 and CDR2: SEHNR, FQNEAQ (reference sequence). Trimming stripped 4 bases from V and 4 bases from J, with 19 bases between. The CDR3 is made up of 16 amino acids. The CDR3 sequence is CASSSNSGQGGTEAFF. CDR3 nucleotides: TGTGCCAGCAGCTCAAATTCGGGACAAGGGGGCACTGAAGCTTTCTTT.

The chain is built from TRBV24-1 and TRBJ2-1; D perhaps matches TRBD1 (5 bases). Germline CDR1 KGHDR, CDR2 SFDVKD. V was trimmed by 0 bases and J by 6 bases, leaving 14 bases between them. The CDR3 runs to 16 residues. DNA for the CDR3: TGTGCCACCAGTGATTTGAAGTTGGGGCTGAGCAATGAGCAGTTCTTC. Translation gives CATSDLKLGLSNEQFF.

The CDR3 is CASSMRVGGNQPQHF. The CDR3 DNA reads as TGTGCCAGTAGTATGAGGGTCGGGGGCAATCAGCCCCAGCATTTT. The rearrangement joins TRBV19 to TRBJ1-5, with D unresolved. The CDR3 sequence is 15 residues long. Germline lookup yields CDR1 LNHDA and CDR2 SQIVND (reference sequence). V lost 3 bases and J 2 bases, leaving 11 bases between the germline ends.